The clone carrying this TCR beta chain showed up just a few times. CDR1 and CDR2 from the germline V gene are MNHNS and SASEGT. The length of the CDR3 is 14 residues. With V trimmed by 6 bases and J by 5 bases, 10 bases remained unmatched. TCRdb reanalysed the RT-PCR reads using MiXCR and keeps one entry per CDR3 protein. The sample shows 650,000 to 800,000 distinct CDR3 sequences, about 14% of them seen only once. This TCR was recovered from a female donor in good health, serving as a healthy control. The chain joins TRBV6-1 to TRBJ2-7; 7 nucleotides align to TRBD1. The specimen was memory CD4+ T cells from blood. CDR3 sequence: CASRQTGVQDEQYF. CDR3 nucleotides: TGTGCCAGCAGACAAACAGGGGTTCAGGACGAGCAGTACTTC.